Following are 21 T cell receptor beta chains from one sample sequenced in a study of cytomegalovirus exposure and HLA in healthy donors. With 60 Vbeta and 13 Jbeta primers, the PCR was carried out. Measured with immunoSEQ multiplex PCR; TCRdb has only the in-frame clones, and not every one. The sample has some 180,000 clones, about 80% seen once. The sequenced material came from PBMCs. The source of these receptors is a woman younger than 45 in good health and CMV-seropositive.

This rearrangement joins TRBV7-3 to TRBJ2-1; 8 positions match TRBD2. The CDR3 spans 15 residues. The V and J ends lost 6 bases and 7 bases, in that order; junction bases with no gene match: 11. CDR1 and CDR2 from the germline V gene are SGHTA and FQGTGA. CDR3 loop: CASRSRPGGRNEQFF. The CDR3 DNA reads TGTGCCAGCAGGTCCCGGCCGGGAGGGCGGAATGAGCAGTTCTTC.

The J gene is TRBJ1-4, the V gene TRBV11-2, with TRBD1 identical over 11 bases. V was pared by 8 bases and J by 8 bases, with 16 bases of the junction left unmatched. CDR3 length: 17 residues. Germline CDR1 SGHAT, CDR2 FQNNGV. The CDR3 DNA is TGTGCCAGCCGACCCGGGACAGGGGGACTTCGATCAGAAAAACTGTTTTTT. It translates to CASRPGTGGLRSEKLFF.

Written as DNA, the CDR3 is TGTGCCAGCAGCTTATTGTACGGGGACTCCTACGAGCAGTACTTC. Translating it yields CASSLLYGDSYEQYF. The chain uses TRBV11-2 and TRBJ2-7; a weak D match, TRBD2 (5 bases). This CDR3 spans 15 amino acids. CDR1 is SGHAT, CDR2 FQNNGV, per germline. The V end was cut by 2 bases, the J end by 0 bases, with 11 bases between.

CDR3 bases: TGTGCCAGCAGTGAAAACAGCTACAATGAGCAGTTCTTC. Translated: CASSENSYNEQFF. The rearrangement joins TRBV6-1 to TRBJ2-1; D remains ambiguous. Deletions cut 2 bases from V and 3 bases from J, with 5 bases between. The germline CDR1 and CDR2 sequences are MNHNS and SASEGT. The CDR3 loop spans 13 amino acids.

The chain joins TRBV6-6 to TRBJ2-7; D perhaps matches TRBD1 (5 bases). The CDR3 is made up of 13 amino acids. With 8 bases removed from V and 7 bases from J, the gap between germline ends came to 18 bases. CDR1 and CDR2 from the germline V gene are MNHNY and SVGAGI (reference sequence). CDR3 protein: CASGTGSLGEQYF. CDR3 DNA sequence: TGTGCCAGCGGAACAGGCAGCCTAGGGGAGCAGTACTTC.

This chain links TRBV6-6 with TRBJ1-5, with TRBD1 as a possible D gene (6 bases). This CDR3 spans 16 amino acids. Trimming removed 2 bases at V and 5 bases at J, with 16 bases between. Germline lookup yields CDR1 MNHNY and CDR2 SVGAGI (reference sequence). As DNA, the CDR3 is TGTGCCAGCAGTTACCCTACCCGGGACACCCATCAGCCCCAGCATTTT. Its protein is CASSYPTRDTHQPQHF.

Concerning this clone: At one end, the junction sequence differs from germline, possibly due to a read error. The rearrangement uses TRBV28 and TRBJ2-5, with TRBD2 matching over 7 bases. Germline CDR1 and CDR2: MDHEN and SYDVKM. The CDR3 has 10 amino acids. For the CDR3, the DNA is TGTGCCGGAGGCCACGGGGGGAGGGACTTC. Protein sequence: CAGGHGGRDF.

This clone was observed a single time. The V call is TRBV15, the J call TRBJ2-1; no clear D gene. Between the trimmed V and J ends, which lost 0 bases and 7 bases, there was a span of 13 bases. The CDR3 is 15 amino acids. Looked up from germline, CDR1 is LNHNV and CDR2 is YYDKDF (reference sequence). The CDR3 here is CATSRDRDWRNEQFF. DNA for the CDR3: TGTGCCACCAGCAGAGATAGAGACTGGCGGAATGAGCAGTTCTTC. Variable domain in full (rest from reference TRBV15 and TRBJ2-1): DAMVIQNPRYQVTQFGKPVTLSCSQTLNHNVMYWYQQKSSQAPKLLFHYYDKDFNNEADTPDNFQSRRPNTSFCFLDIRSPGLGDTAMYLCATSRDRDWRNEQFFGPGTRLTVL.

This chain connects TRBV30 to TRBJ1-1; no definite D call. V was pared by 4 bases and J by 3 bases, with 12 bases between. Germline-derived CDR1 and CDR2 are GTSNPN and SVGIG (reference sequence). The CDR3 sequence is 13 residues long. CDR3 sequence reads: CAWTLGLHTEAFF. CDR3 nucleotide sequence: TGTGCCTGGACCCTAGGACTGCACACTGAAGCTTTCTTT.

The V and J genes are TRBV29-1 and TRBJ2-5, with TRBD1 matching 7 bases. The CDR3 extends over 14 amino acids. Trimming at V came to 5 bases and at J to 5 bases, leaving 11 bases not matched to a gene. From germline, CDR1 is SQVTM and CDR2 ANQGSEA. DNA for the CDR3: TGCAGCGTTCAACAGGGACAGCCCTGGGAGACCCAGTACTTC. Protein sequence: CSVQQGQPWETQYF.

This clone was seen once. The rearrangement joins TRBV13 to TRBJ2-7; D ambiguous. There are 14 residues in the CDR3. The germline CDR1 and CDR2 sequences are PRHDT and FYEKMQ (reference sequence). V gave up 5 bases and J gave up 4 bases, with 15 bases separating them. The CDR3 region is CASSPYRSSYEQYF. In DNA form, the CDR3 reads TGTGCCAGCAGCCCCTACCGTAGCAGTTACGAGCAGTACTTC.

This chain uses TRBV28 with TRBJ1-4; weak D call: TRBD1 (6 bases). This CDR3 is built from 16 residues. V was cut by 6 bases and J by 7 bases, with 21 bases left in between. CDR1 and CDR2 from the germline V gene are MDHEN and SYDVKM. The CDR3: CASSVGQWDDIEKLFF. As DNA, the CDR3 is TGTGCCAGCAGCGTCGGACAGTGGGACGATATTGAAAAACTGTTTTTT.

The gene calls are TRBV7-8 and TRBJ2-3, with 10 bases identical to TRBD2. Germline V gives CDR1 SGHVS, CDR2 FQNEAQ. J lost 5 bases, V lost 4 bases, and 6 bases had no gene match. CDR3 size: 15 residues. The CDR3 protein is CASSYQRGGLDTQYF. The CDR3 DNA sequence: TGTGCCAGCAGCTACCAGCGGGGGGGCCTAGATACGCAGTATTTT.

The chain employs TRBV19 and TRBJ2-1; D is undetermined. The V gene's germline CDR1 is LNHDA and CDR2 SQIVND (reference sequence). Trimming removed 4 bases at V and 5 bases at J, with 12 bases between. The CDR3 runs to 14 residues. The CDR3 DNA reads TGTGCCAGTAGTACGTCGGTACTTAACAATGAGCAGTTCTTC. It yields the protein CASSTSVLNNEQFF. Based on the CDR3 plus reference TRBV19 and TRBJ2-1, the full variable domain is DGGITQSPKYLFRKEGQNVTLSCEQNLNHDAMYWYRQDPGQGLRLIYYSQIVNDFQKGDIAEGYSVSREKKESFPLTVTSAQKNPTAFYLCASSTSVLNNEQFFGPGTRLTVL.

The chain combines TRBV28 with TRBJ1-1, with a tentative D call TRBD1 (6 bases). V lost 9 bases to trimming and J lost 10 bases, with 27 bases between them. Germline loops: CDR1 MDHEN, CDR2 SYDVKM. There are 15 residues in the CDR3. CDR3 protein: CASGSGTLVMGAAFF. The DNA for the CDR3 is TGTGCCAGTGGGTCCGGGACACTAGTAATGGGGGCAGCTTTCTTT. Full variable domain (remainder filled in from reference TRBV28 and TRBJ1-1): DVKVTQSSRYLVKRTGEKVFLECVQDMDHENMFWYRQDPGLGLRLIYFSYDVKMKEKGDIPEGYSVSREKKERFSLILESASTNQTSMYLCASGSGTLVMGAAFFGQGTRLTVV.

The V call is TRBV11-3, the J call TRBJ1-1; the D is unclear. The CDR3 runs 14 residues. Trimming removed 7 bases at V and 1 base at J, with 13 bases between. Germline CDR1 and CDR2: SGHNT and YENEEA. CDR3 sequence: CASINAPENTEAFF. CDR3 nucleotide sequence: TGTGCCAGCATAAATGCCCCAGAGAACACTGAAGCTTTCTTT.

The chain uses TRBV6-4 and TRBJ1-2; 9 nucleotides match TRBD1. The J segment lost 4 bases and the V segment lost 0 bases, leaving 6 bases of the junction unmatched. Per the germline V gene, CDR1 is MRHNA and CDR2 is SNTAGT. The CDR3 covers 16 residues. The chain's CDR3 is CASSDSVGTGSYGYTF. CDR3 coding DNA: TGTGCCAGCAGTGACTCGGTCGGGACAGGGTCCTATGGCTACACCTTC.

V and J are TRBV7-9 and TRBJ2-1, with D perhaps matching TRBD1 (6 bases). Trimming left V 5 bases short and J 8 bases short, with 16 bases between. Germline-derived CDR1 and CDR2 are SEHNR and FQNEAQ (reference sequence). The CDR3 runs to 14 residues. For the CDR3, the DNA is TGTGCCAGCAGCCCTATTCCAGGGGACCATGAGCAGTTCTTC. It translates to CASSPIPGDHEQFF.

This sequence joins TRBV7-2 and TRBJ2-3; D remains ambiguous. Trimming pared 5 bases from V and 0 bases from J, leaving 18 bases between. Germline CDR1 reads SGHTA; CDR2 reads FQGNSA. The CDR3 extends over 17 amino acids. The CDR3 protein is CASSPWPGGASTDTQYF. CDR3 DNA: TGTGCCAGCAGCCCGTGGCCTGGCGGAGCTAGCACAGATACGCAGTATTTT.

This chain joins TRBV6-1 and TRBJ1-5, with 8 bases that match TRBD1. V shed 6 bases and J 5 bases; nucleotides not matched to a gene: 9. The CDR3 covers 15 residues. The germline V gene has CDR1 MNHNS and CDR2 SASEGT. CDR3 region: CASRATGAADQPQHF. The CDR3 region has the DNA TGTGCCAGCAGAGCGACAGGGGCCGCGGATCAGCCCCAGCATTTT.

The chain links TRBV4-1 to TRBJ2-7; 7 nucleotides match TRBD1. The CDR3 has 15 amino acids. Germline V gives CDR1 MGHRA, CDR2 YSYEKL. The trim removed 4 bases at V and 4 bases at J, leaving 10 bases unmatched. In nucleotides, the CDR3 is TGCGCCAGCAGCCTAGAGACAGGGTCCTCTTACGAGCAGTACTTC. It is translated as CASSLETGSSYEQYF.